This T cell receptor beta chain was observed in a study of CD8 T cells in Susac syndrome. TCR beta sequencing was performed on blood CD8+ and CD4+ T cells. After extraction with the RNeasy kit, 0.5 to 1 ug of the RNA was reverse transcribed using random hexamers. Each CDR3 protein is one row after TCRdb ran MiXCR on the immunoSEQ multiplex PCR reads. The table includes hundreds of thousands of distinct CDR3 sequences, more than 80% detected once. Trimming took 6 bases from V and 3 from J; bases not matched to a gene: 12. Germline V gene data show CDR1 as MNHEY and CDR2 as SMNVEV (reference sequence). The CDR3 loop spans 16 amino acids.

The clonotype comes from a human donor with multiple sclerosis. The chain uses TRBV27 and TRBJ2-7; 9 nucleotides match TRBD1. The specimen sequenced was CD8+ T cells from PBMCs. CDR3 in DNA: TGTGCCAGCAGACAAACAGGGGGCCTGACTGACTACGAGCAGTACTTC. This translates into CASRQTGGLTDYEQYF.